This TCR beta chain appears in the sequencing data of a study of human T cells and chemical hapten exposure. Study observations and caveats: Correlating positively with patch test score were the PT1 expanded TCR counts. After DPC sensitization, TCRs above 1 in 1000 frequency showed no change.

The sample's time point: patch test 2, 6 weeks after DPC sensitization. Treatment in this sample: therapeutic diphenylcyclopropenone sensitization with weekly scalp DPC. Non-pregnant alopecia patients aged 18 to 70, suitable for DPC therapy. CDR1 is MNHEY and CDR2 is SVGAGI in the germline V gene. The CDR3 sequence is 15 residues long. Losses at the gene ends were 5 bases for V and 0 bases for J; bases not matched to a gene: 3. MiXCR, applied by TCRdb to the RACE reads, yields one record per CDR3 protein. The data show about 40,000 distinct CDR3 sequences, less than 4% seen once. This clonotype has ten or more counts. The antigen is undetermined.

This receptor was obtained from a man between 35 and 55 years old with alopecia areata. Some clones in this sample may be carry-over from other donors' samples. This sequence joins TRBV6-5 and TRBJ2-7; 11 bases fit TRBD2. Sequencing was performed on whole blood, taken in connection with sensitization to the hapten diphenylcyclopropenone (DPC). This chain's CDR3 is CASSTSGSSSYEQYF. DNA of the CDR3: TGTGCCAGCAGTACTAGCGGGAGCAGCTCCTACGAGCAGTACTTC.